The text below deals with one TCR beta chain. Its target is not known. The record originates from a study of shared clonotypes between healthy human individuals. Study results and caveats: Sample collection involved blood only; tissue repertoires are likely different. With several donors compared, around 5% of naive CD4 clonotypes were shared.

Clones were read by immunoSEQ multiplex PCR, and TCRdb kept only the in-frame ones, dropping some. The repertoire has about 340,000 clones, less than 75% of them found once; the top ten carry roughly 10%. The V end was cut by 4 bases, the J end by 3 bases, with 13 bases between. CDR3 length: 15 residues. Germline lookup yields CDR1 MDHEN and CDR2 SYDVKM. The rearrangement joins TRBV28 to TRBJ1-3, with a tentative D call TRBD1 (6 bases). The sequence derives from a man aged 25 to 45 in good health. Sequencing was carried out using memory CD4+ T cells sorted from blood. Subset of the sample: CD45RA-negative fraction. The CDR3 nucleotides are TGTGCCAGCAGTTCCCTAGAGACAGGTGGAAACACCATATATTTT. Residues: CASSSLETGGNTIYF.